This T cell receptor (beta chain) stems from a study of blood T cell repertoires in COVID-19. Study in general: Specimens from acute and convalescent COVID-19 originated in the United States, Italy and Spain. In each case, the material was cDNA or gDNA derived from T cells, B-cell-depleted T cells, or PBMCs.

With 3 bases removed from V and 4 bases from J, the gap between germline ends came to 17 bases. CDR1 is MDHEN and CDR2 is SYDVKM in the germline V gene. The CDR3 contains 16 residues. The authors' processing: Estimated nucleated cell counts came from reference gene primer amplification. Method: immunoSEQ multiplex PCR; TCRdb's copy keeps in-frame clones and lacks some. Clone size and V and J calls were adopted from that table, with D and trimming inferred from the DNA. The sample has hundreds of thousands of clones; 70% to 90% are singletons. The material sequenced was peripheral blood. The V gene is TRBV28, the J gene TRBJ2-3; D not resolved. The clonotype comes from a woman aged 30 to 39 with active or convalescent COVID-19. CDR3 in amino acids: CASSLERLVSADTQYF. For the CDR3, the DNA is TGTGCCAGCAGTTTGGAGAGGCTGGTTTCCGCAGATACGCAGTATTTT.